Here is one TCR beta chain with its context. The antigen it recognizes is unknown. No per-base quality is available; no much larger clone lies one base away. The data originate from a study of blood T cells in healthy people across ages (dated by TCRdb to about 2015). A note on the overall study: In model experiments, template switching captured roughly one uniquely barcoded TCR beta cDNA molecule for every two T cells. Two additional independent replicas of 1 million unique cDNA reads from the same blood draw were analyzed for two donors (one aged 18 to 30 and one aged 80 or older). To avoid experimental bias, donors of different ages were distributed randomly across sequencing lanes. Using deep sequencing normalized with unique cDNA molecular identifiers, the study measured how TCR beta repertoire diversity changes with age. Donors were grouped into four age groups: young (average approximately 15 years), middle-aged (under 40), aged (roughly 67) and long-lived (approximately 75). What the work shows at the level of the full study, not this receptor alone: Estimates of total diversity based on one million sequenced T cells were regarded as lower bounds and as underestimates. Compared with the aged group, the long-lived group had more naive CD4+ T cells, fewer expanded clones and increased TCR diversity, suggesting age selection. As age increased, observed TCR beta diversity per million T cells dropped in a roughly linear way, and a significant reduction was already evident by age around 41. The percentage of naive T cells measured by flow cytometry correlated strongly with observed TCR beta diversity. Conclusive comparison of naive and antigen-experienced compartments was prevented by the profiling of bulk unsorted PBMCs. Because donor CMV infection status was unknown, age-related changes in expanded clonotypes were potentially confounded.

The donors were around 39 Caucasian individuals from Russia, aged about 6 to 100 years, who were systemically healthy. Each donor gave ten milliliters of peripheral blood, collected into EDTA-treated Vacutainer tubes. Ficoll-Paque density-gradient centrifugation was used to isolate PBMCs, with at least 7 million per sample. Trizol reagent was used to extract total RNA from the PBMCs, yielding at least 6 micrograms per sample. The percentages of naive CD45RAhigh/CD27high T cells were determined by flow cytometry on a PBMC aliquot from every donor. The germline ends are 10 bases apart after V is trimmed by 3 bases and J by 10 bases. Inclusive of the bounding cysteine and phenylalanine, the CDR3 is 11 residues long. Just the 33-base CDR3 DNA is kept, in frame starting at base 1. Via the germline V gene (reference sequence), CDR1 is DFQATT and CDR2 SNEGSKA. The library was obtained by 5' RACE. Instrument on record: Illumina HiSeq 2500. A second 7 to 11 cycle PCR used a sample-barcoded 5' primer and a J-beta primer mix. Each TCR beta cDNA molecule received a unique molecular identifier from a template-switch 5' adaptor carrying 12 random nucleotides. Each sample yielded at least 3 million CDR3-containing paired-end reads. The Mint cDNA synthesis kit, primed by a TRBC-specific oligonucleotide, was used to synthesize first-strand cDNA from all RNA. All cDNA was treated with uracil-DNA glycosylase and then went through a first 18-cycle PCR with the universal primers M1SS and BC2_uni_R. For the original study's pipeline: Each sample was normalized by randomly selecting 1 million high-quality reads, each carrying a distinct molecular identifier. Instead of being binned into consensus sequences, reads with shared molecular identifiers were discarded. MiTCR, with a Q25 quality threshold and the strictest error-elimination algorithm, was used for CDR3 identification, clonotype clustering and error correction. A nonparametric unseen species model with Euler transformation was used to estimate a lower bound on total TCR beta diversity. The public reads were reanalyzed by TCRdb: fastp trimming at Q25, MiXCR alignment, in-frame beta chains only. CDR3 protein sequences are deduplicated, and each keeps its most common genes and DNA. The V and J calls and clone size are TCRdb's, not the authors'. The table for this sample lists hundreds of thousands of distinct CDR3 sequences; roughly 48% of them were counted only once. 13% of the sample comes from the top ten.

The rearranged segments are TRBV20-1 and TRBJ1-5, with no confident D gene call. This sequence originates from a man aged 25 to 40 in good health. The sequenced sample consisted of blood. The CDR3: CSARGSSPQHF. The sequenced DNA is TGCAGTGCTAGGGGGTCTAGCCCCCAGCATTTT.